This T cell receptor beta chain is drawn from a study of T-cell reconstitution after alpha-beta-depleted transplantation in children. Using unique molecular identifiers, the investigators prepared the TCRbeta library. Via MiXCR, TCRdb re-called the PCR reads, giving one row per CDR3 protein. The data hold about 540,000 distinct CDR3 sequences, with 18% observed a single time. Germline loops: CDR1 SGHKS, CDR2 YYEKEE (reference sequence). The CDR3 is 15 residues long. The V and J ends lost 0 bases and 5 bases respectively, with 15 bases between them. The sample in question was PBMCs from the stem cell graft donor, obtained from the stem cell graft. The clonotype originates from a human donor who donated a stem cell graft to a child with acute lymphoblastic leukemia. The chain carries TRBV5-5 and TRBJ2-7; D unclear. The CDR3 coding sequence is TGTGCCAGCAGCTTGGTACCGGAGTCAAGCAACGAGCAGTACTTC. Protein sequence: CASSLVPESSNEQYF.